The clone carrying this T cell receptor beta chain was observed a handful of times. Antigen specificity is unknown. From germline, CDR1 is MNHNS and CDR2 SASEGT. This CDR3 spans 16 amino acids. Trimming removed 2 bases from V and 12 bases from J; junction bases left unmatched: 10. The sample belongs to a study of blood T cells in healthy people across ages. Whole-study results and caveats: Considered underestimates were the diversity estimates obtained from one million T cells.

With a J-beta primer mix and a sample-barcoded 5' primer, a second PCR ran about 6 to 11 cycles. CDR3-containing paired-end reads numbering at least 2.5 million came from each sample. TCRdb re-called the 5' RACE reads through MiXCR, storing one row per CDR3 protein. The sample contains about 1.7 million distinct CDR3 sequences, approximately 30% of which appear only once. Sample: blood. This receptor was obtained from a woman aged 25 to 39 in good health. The chain recombines TRBV6-1 with TRBJ1-6; TRBD1 agrees at 10 bases. The CDR3 DNA sequence: TGTGCCAGCAGTGAACTAATCGGGACAGGGGACCTACCCCTCCACTTT. As protein: CASSELIGTGDLPLHF.